This passage covers 24 T cell receptor beta chains from one sample sequenced in a study of blood T cell repertoires in COVID-19. Profiled with immunoSEQ multiplex PCR; TCRdb holds only in-frame clones, not every one. This table has some 49,000 clones, 93% appearing once. The source material was peripheral blood. These receptors were collected from a man aged 55 to 70 with COVID-19, enrolled during active disease.

V is TRBV11-2 and J is TRBJ2-1; TRBD2 agrees at 13 bases. V shed 2 bases and J 6 bases; nucleotides not matched to a gene: 4. Germline-derived CDR1 and CDR2 are SGHAT and FQNNGV. The CDR3 is 16 amino acids. CDR3 sequence reads: CASSLTSGGAVNEQFF. The CDR3 DNA is TGTGCCAGCAGCTTAACTAGCGGGGGGGCTGTCAATGAGCAGTTCTTC.

The V call is TRBV6-5, the J call TRBJ2-1; 8 nucleotides agree with TRBD2. There are 16 residues in the CDR3. CDR1 is MNHEY and CDR2 is SVGAGI in the germline V gene. Trimming removed 1 base from V and 5 bases from J; junction bases left unmatched: 7. The CDR3 spells CASSYLSGRVDNEQFF. In DNA form, the CDR3 reads TGTGCCAGCAGTTACTTGTCCGGGAGGGTAGACAATGAGCAGTTCTTC.

The rearrangement uses TRBV4-1 and TRBJ1-5; TRBD1 matches 11 bases. Per the germline V gene, CDR1 is MGHRA and CDR2 is YSYEKL. This CDR3 spans 18 amino acids. V lost 4 bases and J lost 3; bases outside the gene matches: 11. CDR3: CASSRGQGAEVVNQPQHF. The CDR3 DNA follows: TGCGCCAGCAGCCGCGGACAGGGGGCTGAGGTGGTCAATCAGCCCCAGCATTTT.

The V call is TRBV4-2, the J call TRBJ2-5; 7 bases map to TRBD2. The CDR3 length is 16 residues. V was clipped by 0 bases and J by 4 bases; unmatched bases: 8. CDR1 is LGHNA, CDR2 YNFKEQ, per germline. CDR3 coding DNA: TGTGCCAGCAGCCAAGACCCGGGGAAGCGGGGAGAGACCCAGTACTTC. Encoded protein: CASSQDPGKRGETQYF.

V is TRBV6-2 or TRBV6-3 and J is TRBJ1-1; 9 nucleotides align to TRBD1. The CDR3 runs 14 residues. Per the germline V gene, CDR1 is MNHEY and CDR2 is SVGEGT. The J segment lost 8 bases and the V segment lost 6 bases, leaving 10 bases of the junction unmatched. CDR3 sequence: CASSLPGTGREAFF. The CDR3 DNA sequence: TGTGCCAGCAGCCTACCCGGGACAGGGAGGGAAGCTTTCTTT.

The rearrangement links TRBV4-1 to TRBJ1-2, with D tentatively TRBD1 (5 bases). This CDR3 is 15 amino acids long. Germline-derived CDR1 and CDR2 are MGHRA and YSYEKL. V lost 4 bases and J lost 6, with 18 bases in between. This CDR3 reads CASSLLGHPKDGYTF. In DNA, the CDR3 is TGCGCCAGCAGCCTTCTCGGACATCCGAAGGATGGCTACACCTTC.

V usage is TRBV9 and J usage is TRBJ2-6; 7 bases align to TRBD2. The junction had 13 bases not matched to a gene; V was cut back by 3 bases and J by 1 base. Germline CDR1 is SGDLS and CDR2 is YYNGEE. CDR3 length equals 19 residues. DNA for the CDR3: TGTGCCAGCAGCGCCAGGAGGGCGGGAGTGACATCTGGGGCCAACGTCCTGACTTTC. It yields the protein CASSARRAGVTSGANVLTF.

This rearrangement joins TRBV11-3 to TRBJ2-1; TRBD2 agrees at 14 bases. Trimming cost V 0 bases and J 1 base; bases outside gene matches: 5. The CDR3 consists of 19 residues. Germline-derived CDR1 and CDR2 are SGHNT and YENEEA. CDR3 amino acids: CASSLDGTSGSPSYNEQFF. As DNA, the CDR3 is TGTGCCAGCAGCTTAGATGGGACTAGCGGGAGTCCTTCCTACAATGAGCAGTTCTTC.

The rearrangement uses TRBV18 and TRBJ2-5; TRBD2 aligns across 7 bases. This CDR3 comprises 14 residues. V gave up 0 bases and J gave up 5 bases; unmatched junction bases: 3. Germline-derived CDR1 and CDR2 are KGHSH and LQKENI. CDR3 residues: CASSPPGRAETQYF. In DNA form, the CDR3 reads TGTGCCAGCTCACCACCAGGGAGGGCGGAGACCCAGTACTTC.

This clone was observed a single time. The chain uses TRBV9 and TRBJ2-2; D possibly corresponds to TRBD2 (6 bases). The CDR3 totals 14 residues. V lost 6 bases to trimming and J lost 0 bases, with 9 bases between them. CDR1 is SGDLS, CDR2 YYNGEE, per germline. CDR3 coding DNA: TGTGCCAGCACCAGACTAGCGAACACCGGGGAGCTGTTTTTT. Its protein product is CASTRLANTGELFF.

The genes are TRBV4-1 and TRBJ1-6, with D unclear. V was shortened by 1 base and J by 6 bases, with 13 bases between the two germline ends. Germline loops: CDR1 MGHRA, CDR2 YSYEKL. The CDR3 consists of 16 residues. For the CDR3, the DNA is TGCGCCAGCAGCCAAGGATACGGGAGCGGTAATTCACCCCTCCACTTT. This codes for CASSQGYGSGNSPLHF.

The chain recombines TRBV5-1 with TRBJ1-4; D is undetermined. The CDR3 is 14 residues long. The ends were cut back, 1 base at V and 3 bases at J, with 7 bases in the middle. CDR1 is SGHRS, CDR2 YFSETQ, per germline. The CDR3 sequence: CASSLTPPNEKLFF. As DNA, the CDR3 is TGCGCCAGCAGCTTGACACCGCCTAATGAAAAACTGTTTTTT.

This clone is a singleton in its sample. The chain is built from TRBV4-1 and TRBJ2-2; TRBD1 agrees at 7 bases. This CDR3 has 20 amino acids. The germline gives CDR1 MGHRA, CDR2 YSYEKL. The V gene end was trimmed by 3 bases and the J gene end by 0 bases; junction bases not matched to a gene: 16. For the CDR3, the DNA is TGCGCCAGCAGCCAGATGGGTCCGGACAGGAACTTCGCGAACACCGGGGAGCTGTTTTTT. It yields the protein CASSQMGPDRNFANTGELFF.

The CDR3 nucleotides read TGTGCCTGGAGTGTAGGAGCCTCTGGAGATACGCAGTATTTT. It encodes CAWSVGASGDTQYF. V usage is TRBV30 and J usage is TRBJ2-3; D uncertain. Trimming left V 0 bases short and J 5 bases short, with 12 bases between. The CDR3 runs 14 residues. CDR1 is GTSNPN, CDR2 SVGIG, per germline (reference sequence).

This sequence joins TRBV21-1 and TRBJ2-4; no check of the table's D call, TRBD2, against the DNA was made. TRBV21-1 is given as a pseudogene. The CDR3 contains 17 residues. CDR3 residues: CASSRTGRLLSKNIQYF. In nucleotides, the CDR3 is TGTGCCAGCAGCAGGACGGGAAGACTCCTTAGCAAAAACATTCAGTACTTC.

V gene TRBV7-2 combines with J gene TRBJ2-5; tentatively, D is TRBD1 (5 bases). Between the trimmed V and J ends, which lost 2 bases and 4 bases, there was a span of 17 bases. The germline CDR1 and CDR2 sequences are SGHTA and FQGNSA. This CDR3 has 16 residues. The CDR3 here is CASSLRGGSLRETQYF. The CDR3 DNA reads TGTGCCAGCAGCTTAAGGGGCGGAAGCTTGAGAGAGACCCAGTACTTC.

This clone has only one observation. V usage is TRBV4-1 and J usage is TRBJ1-1, with 7 positions matching TRBD1. V shed 3 bases and J 2 bases; nucleotides not matched to a gene: 3. The CDR3 contains 14 residues. CDR1 is MGHRA and CDR2 is YSYEKL in the germline V gene. The CDR3 DNA reads as TGCGCCAGCAGCCATGACAGGGCTAACACTGAAGCTTTCTTT. Its translation: CASSHDRANTEAFF.

The chain combines TRBV15 with TRBJ2-7, with D possibly TRBD1 on 6 matching bases. This CDR3 spans 17 amino acids. Per the germline V gene, CDR1 is LNHNV and CDR2 is YYDKDF (reference sequence). V lost 0 bases, J lost 5 bases, and 20 bases lay in between. CDR3 amino acids: CATSRDLTDRLANEQYF. CDR3 nucleotide sequence: TGTGCCACCAGCAGAGACTTGACAGACAGGCTCGCCAACGAGCAGTACTTC.

The J gene is TRBJ2-2, the V gene TRBV3-1 (or the pseudogene TRBV3-2), with 7 bases that match TRBD2. The CDR3 length is 17 residues. Germline values: CDR1 LGHDT, CDR2 YNNKEL (reference sequence). The V and J ends lost 7 bases and 2 bases, in that order; junction bases with no gene match: 13. CDR3 sequence (DNA): TGTGCCAGCAACTCCCAACTGGGGGAGGGAAACACCGGGGAGCTGTTTTTT. Its protein is CASNSQLGEGNTGELFF.

This clone was seen a single time. The chain has TRBV6-5 and TRBJ2-7, with 8 bases identical to TRBD2. The ends lost 7 bases at V and 1 base at J; junction bases unmatched: 3. The length of the CDR3 is 13 residues. Germline V gives CDR1 MNHEY, CDR2 SVGAGI. In DNA, the CDR3 is TGTGCCAGCAAACTAGCGGTGTCCTACGAGCAGTACTTC. Its protein product is CASKLAVSYEQYF.

The chain uses TRBV11-2 and TRBJ1-1, with a weak D call TRBD1 (6 bases). In germline, CDR1 is SGHAT, CDR2 FQNNGV. This CDR3 is built from 16 residues. Trimming shortened V by 5 bases and J by 0 bases, and 16 bases separated the two germline ends. This CDR3 reads CASSLHQQGMNTEAFF. CDR3 in DNA: TGTGCCAGCAGCCTACATCAACAGGGAATGAACACTGAAGCTTTCTTT.

This chain links TRBV2 with TRBJ2-1, with 11 nucleotides matching TRBD1. Germline V lookup: CDR1 SNHLY, CDR2 FYNNEI. V dropped 6 bases and J dropped 4; count of bases not matched to a gene: 5. This CDR3 has 15 residues. CDR3 in DNA: TGTGCCAGCAGCGGGGACAGGGGGAATTACAATGAGCAGTTCTTC. Protein sequence: CASSGDRGNYNEQFF.

The gene calls are TRBV9 and TRBJ2-5; D possibly corresponds to TRBD1 (6 bases). The ends were cut back, 4 bases at V and 6 bases at J, with 13 bases in the middle. The CDR3 totals 13 residues. Germline V gene data show CDR1 as SGDLS and CDR2 as YYNGEE. CDR3: CASSPTGLQTQYF. CDR3 sequence (DNA): TGTGCCAGCAGCCCCACAGGGTTACAGACCCAGTACTTC.

The chain is built from TRBV7-3 and TRBJ2-1, with 11 bases fitting TRBD2. Germline loops: CDR1 SGHTA, CDR2 FQGTGA. V was clipped by 1 base and J by 5 bases; unmatched bases: 13. This CDR3 is built from 19 residues. This CDR3 reads CASSLRGRRLAGGDNEQFF. The CDR3, as DNA: TGTGCCAGCAGCTTAAGAGGTCGCCGGCTAGCGGGAGGCGACAATGAGCAGTTCTTC. Together with reference TRBV7-3 and TRBJ2-1, the CDR3 gives the full variable domain: GAGVSQTPSNKVTEKGKYVELRCDPISGHTALYWYRQSLGQGPEFLIYFQGTGAADDSGLPNDRFFAVRPEGSVSTLKIQRTERGDSAVYLCASSLRGRRLAGGDNEQFFGPGTRLTVL.